This T cell receptor (beta chain) was identified during a study of T cell responses to AZD1222 COVID-19 vaccine (dated by TCRdb to the early 2020s). The study in broad terms: A total of 230 to 250 trial participants underwent TCR sequencing, of whom around 200 received two doses of AZD1222 and around 26 received two doses of the MenACWY control vaccine. Enrollment into the trials was organized by age into subgroups of 18-55, 56-69 and 70-plus years, and those subgroups contained approximately 150, 30 and 60 TCR-sequenced participants, respectively. Beyond this particular receptor, the publication reports: The vaccine-associated CD4 TCRs covered the entire spike protein, and the dominant responses fell in regions 160-218 and 743-854. After two AZD1222 doses, spike-specific TCR breadth and depth were significantly higher than at day 0 and than in MenACWY recipients. Because no samples from the day 14 peak response were available, repertoires could be characterized only after the peak T cell response. The 56-69-year group was small, and its depth increase did not reach significance, likely because of low power. Only a handful of AZD1222 recipients were SARS-CoV-2 seropositive at baseline, limiting conclusions about previously exposed vaccinees. Most participants were white British and females outnumbered males, and the authors suggested that clonal diversity may have been underestimated. Nearly half of unique spike-specific TCRs reportedly recognized epitopes outside regions mutated in the B.1.351 and B.1.1.7 variants.

The sample's time point label, decoded: about 28 days (+/-7) after the second vaccine dose. Because spike-specific TCR depth and breadth did not differ between the two schedules, AZD1222 recipients who got a second dose at roughly 4 weeks were pooled with those who got a second dose at roughly 12 weeks. The vaccinee samples were drawn from two UK trials, COV001 and COV002, one of which was a single-blind randomized controlled phase 2/3 trial testing AZD1222 (ChAdOx1 nCoV-19) in healthy adults. Trial participant PBMC samples were collected at day 0 and day 28 after the second dose for TCRbeta chain sequencing. As concerns this clone: Its antigen remains undetermined. The record has no base qualities; no much larger clone is one base away.

The CDR3 regions of human TCRbeta chains were subjected to immunosequencing. The paper's processing steps were these. TCRs in the repertoires were matched against a reference library of SARS-CoV-2-specific TCRs that had been generated with the MIRA antigen-specificity platform. Breadth was defined as the fraction of unique TCRs that were SARS-CoV-2-associated. Depth was defined as the fraction of total T cells that were SARS-CoV-2-associated. Each spike-specific TCR was assigned to its reactive spike region and to a CD4 or CD8 class using the MIRA data. Log10-transformed breadth and depth values were compared by one-way ANOVA with Sidak's multiple comparisons tests. TCRdb provides this immuneACCESS table in a form limited to in-frame rearrangements. Some clones are lacking; in checked studies, under half of them reflect an unresolved V gene, and why the rest are absent is not known. D and trimming come from the DNA, and the V and J calls and clone size come from that table. For this sample the table gives roughly 200,000 clones, of which roughly 92% were detected only once. The ten biggest clones cover about 3.5% of the sample.

Trimming leaves V shorter by 5 bases and J shorter by 2 bases, with the junction holding 3 bases beyond the gene matches. Based on the germline V gene, the CDR1 and CDR2 sequences are SGHTA and FQGTGA. The CDR3 runs 15 residues from the cysteine to the phenylalanine. The only DNA kept is the CDR3, 45 bases in frame from the first base. The receptor comes from an adult who received the AZD1222 COVID-19 vaccine. The V and J genes are TRBV7-3 and TRBJ2-3, with 11 central nucleotides matching TRBD2. The sequencing here drew on peripheral blood, taken 28 days after the second AZD1222 dose. The CDR3 protein sequence reads: CASSILAGATDTQYF. The sequenced DNA is TGTGCCAGCAGCATACTAGCGGGGGCCACAGATACGCAGTATTTT.